This TCR beta chain comes out of a study of blood T cells in healthy people across ages. Study outcomes and limitations: Roughly linear age-related decline in beta diversity appeared, significant by age about 37.

This clonotype turned up a few times. Antigen: not known. Then a second PCR, running about 6 to 11 cycles, was carried out with a sample-barcoded 5' primer and a J-beta primer mix. MiXCR was run by TCRdb on the 5' RACE reads, yielding one entry per CDR3 protein. The sample has about 320,000 distinct CDR3 sequences; roughly 26% are singletons. The origin of this receptor is a woman in her 70s in good health. Sequenced sample: blood.

In nucleotides, the CDR3 is TGCAGCGTACCCCGGGGGGCCGGGGAGCTGTTTTTT. Protein: CSVPRGAGELFF. The rearrangement uses TRBV29-1 and TRBJ2-2; TRBD2 agrees at 7 bases. J was trimmed by 6 bases and V by 6 bases; bases with no gene match: 4. Germline assignment: CDR1 SQVTM and CDR2 ANQGSEA. The CDR3 is made up of 12 amino acids.